The rows below give T cell receptor beta chains drawn from one sample of a study of CD8 T cells in Susac syndrome. TCRdb reprocessed the immunoSEQ multiplex PCR reads via MiXCR and lists one record per CDR3 protein. The sample records 120,000 or so distinct CDR3 sequences, about 95% being singletons. Sequenced: CD8+ T cells from PBMCs. These receptor sequences come from a human donor with Susac syndrome. The CDR3 runs from the conserved cysteine through the conserved F or W. The D gene is left open where the match is weak. Only part of the rows carry a size: once, few, many, or a class if the clone is expanded.

-,TRBJ1-3,TRBV6-5,-,CASSYSRPEYSGNTIYF,TGTGCCAGCAGTTACTCGAGACCCGAATACTCTGGAAACACCATATATTTT
-,TRBJ2-7,TRBV20-1,-,CSARDQGGSYEQYF,TGCAGTGCTAGAGATCAGGGGGGCTCCTACGAGCAGTACTTC
-,TRBJ1-2,TRBV10-2,TRBD1,CASSEMGTGGGYTF,TGCGCCAGCAGTGAGATGGGGACAGGGGGCGGCTACACCTTC
once,TRBJ2-1,TRBV6-5,-,CASSLAYEQFF,TGTGCCAGCAGCCTAGCCTATGAGCAGTTCTTC
once,TRBJ1-5,TRBV29-1,TRBD1,CSAGDRGVLGNQPQHF,TGCAGCGCAGGGGACAGGGGGGTTTTGGGCAATCAGCCCCAGCATTTT
-,TRBJ1-5,TRBV27,-,CASSYGLGNQPQHF,TGTGCCAGCAGTTATGGGCTTGGCAATCAGCCCCAGCATTTT
-,TRBJ1-4,TRBV12-3/TRBV12-4,-,CASSSRDDWDEKLFF,TGTGCCAGCAGTTCCCGGGATGATTGGGACGAAAAACTGTTTTTT
-,TRBJ1-1,TRBV20-1,-,CSARVGNTEAFF,TGCAGTGCTAGGGTAGGGAACACTGAAGCTTTCTTT
-,TRBJ2-7,TRBV4-3,-,CASSQDYAPRLVSYEQYF,TGCGCCAGCAGCCAAGATTATGCCCCGAGACTGGTATCCTACGAGCAGTACTTC
-,TRBJ1-2,TRBV7-9,TRBD1,CASSDYRGEGYTF,TGTGCCAGCAGCGACTACAGGGGAGAAGGCTACACCTTC
-,TRBJ1-1,TRBV7-9,-,CASSDDRNTEAFF,TGTGCCAGCAGCGATGACAGGAACACTGAAGCTTTCTTT
-,TRBJ2-3,TRBV2,-,CASTEGSTDTQYF,TGTGCCAGCACGGAGGGGAGCACAGATACGCAGTATTTT
-,TRBJ2-3,TRBV6-1,-,CASSDTDEELELTDTQYF,TGTGCCAGCAGTGATACAGACGAGGAGCTAGAGCTCACAGATACGCAGTATTTT
-,TRBJ2-1,TRBV4-3,TRBD2,CASSQDFSGRVNEQFF,TGCGCCAGCAGCCAAGATTTCAGCGGGAGGGTGAATGAGCAGTTCTTC
-,TRBJ1-4,TRBV7-9,-,CASSLPGAATNEKLFF,TGTGCCAGCAGCTTGCCCGGGGCCGCAACTAATGAAAAACTGTTTTTT
once,TRBJ1-1,TRBV12-3/TRBV12-4,-,CASSRRNTEAFF,TGTGCCAGCAGTAGGAGGAACACTGAAGCTTTCTTT
-,TRBJ1-2,TRBV30,-,CAAEGVGYGYTF,TGTGCCGCGGAGGGTGTTGGCTATGGCTACACCTTC
-,TRBJ2-7,TRBV12-3/TRBV12-4,-,CATTRGSSYEQYF,TGTGCCACCACAAGGGGTAGCTCCTACGAGCAGTACTTC
-,TRBJ2-2,TRBV9,-,CASSVGGVGTGELFF,TGTGCCAGCAGCGTCGGAGGGGTTGGCACCGGGGAGCTGTTTTTT
-,TRBJ1-2,TRBV5-1,-,CASSLLVLGPNYGYTF,TGCGCCAGCAGCTTGCTGGTGTTGGGCCCTAACTATGGCTACACCTTC
-,TRBJ1-1,TRBV6-5,-,CASSYRASKNTEAFF,TGTGCCAGCAGTTATCGGGCAAGTAAGAACACTGAAGCTTTCTTT
-,TRBJ2-5,TRBV12-3/TRBV12-4,TRBD1,CASSGQVRETQYF,TGTGCCAGCAGTGGACAGGTCCGGGAGACCCAGTACTTC
once,TRBJ1-1,TRBV16,-,CASSQGVSEAFF,TGTGCCAGCAGCCAAGGGGTGTCTGAAGCTTTCTTT
-,TRBJ2-1,TRBV19,-,CASSIGGIGYNEQFF,TGTGCCAGTAGTATAGGCGGGATCGGTTACAATGAGCAGTTCTTC
-,TRBJ2-2,TRBV5-1,TRBD2,CASSSGLAGVGELFF,TGCGCCAGCAGCTCGGGACTAGCGGGAGTCGGGGAGCTGTTTTTT
-,TRBJ2-1,TRBV20-1,TRBD2,CSARAAAGGNGNEQFF,TGCAGTGCTAGAGCAGCGGCGGGGGGTAACGGCAATGAGCAGTTCTTC
-,TRBJ2-3,TRBV10-2,-,CATGRGYRDTQYF,TGCGCCACCGGACGAGGGTACAGAGATACGCAGTATTTT
-,TRBJ2-5,TRBV15,-,CATRGHSKGETQYF,TGTGCCACCCGGGGACACTCCAAGGGAGAGACCCAGTACTTC
-,TRBJ1-1,TRBV30,-,CAWSARDGFTEAFF,TGTGCCTGGAGTGCCAGGGACGGATTCACTGAAGCTTTCTTT
-,TRBJ1-2,TRBV3-1,TRBD1,CASSPRQGEDGYTF,TGTGCCAGCAGTCCCCGACAGGGGGAGGATGGCTACACCTTC
-,TRBJ2-7,TRBV19,TRBD1,CASSAGTGSYEQYF,TGTGCCAGTAGCGCAGGGACAGGGTCCTACGAGCAGTACTTC
-,TRBJ2-3,TRBV30,-,CAWSVLGGTDTQYF,TGTGCCTGGAGTGTACTGGGCGGCACAGATACGCAGTATTTT
-,TRBJ1-6,TRBV12-3/TRBV12-4,-,CASSHYRQSNSPLHF,TGTGCCAGCAGTCATTACCGACAGAGTAATTCACCCCTCCACTTT
-,TRBJ2-1,TRBV4-2,-,CASSQGFRTIDEQFF,TGTGCCAGCAGCCAAGGATTTAGGACTATTGATGAGCAGTTCTTC
-,TRBJ2-7,TRBV21-1,-,CASSVPGHLYEQYF,TGTGCCAGCAGCGTGCCGGGACACCTCTACGAGCAGTACTTC
-,TRBJ2-5,TRBV4-2,-,CASSQDIGGAETQYF,TGTGCCAGCAGCCAAGATATAGGGGGAGCAGAGACCCAGTACTTC
-,TRBJ2-5,TRBV6-1,TRBD1,CASSETGGQETQYF,TGTGCCAGCAGTGAAACAGGGGGCCAAGAGACCCAGTACTTC
-,TRBJ2-7,TRBV30,-,CASHSGSSYEQYF,TGTGCCTCCCATTCGGGGAGCTCCTACGAGCAGTACTTC
-,TRBJ2-1,TRBV28,-,CASSLTTSYNEQFF,TGTGCCAGCAGTTTAACCACTAGCTACAATGAGCAGTTCTTC
-,TRBJ2-3,TRBV6-4,-,CASSPRDGTDTQYF,TGTGCCAGCAGCCCGCGGGACGGCACAGATACGCAGTATTTT
-,TRBJ2-5,TRBV3-1,TRBD2,CASSQLLAGGMETQYF,TGTGCCAGCAGCCAATTACTAGCGGGAGGGATGGAGACCCAGTACTTC
-,TRBJ2-4,TRBV2,TRBD1,CASSEARRTGGLRAKNIQYF,TGTGCCAGCAGTGAAGCGCGGAGGACAGGGGGCCTGCGGGCCAAAAACATTCAGTACTTC
-,TRBJ1-2,TRBV6-5,-,CASSYSGEGGGYTF,TGTGCCAGCAGTTACAGTGGGGAGGGAGGGGGCTACACCTTC
-,TRBJ2-4,TRBV20-1,-,CSATARGLKLAKNIQYF,TGCAGTGCTACGGCCAGGGGCCTTAAATTAGCCAAAAACATTCAGTACTTC
-,TRBJ1-4,TRBV6-6,-,CASSYGGRDNEKLFF,TGTGCCAGCAGTTACGGGGGGCGTGATAATGAAAAACTGTTTTTT
-,TRBJ2-5,TRBV20-1,TRBD1,CSADAGTGLARETQYF,TGCAGTGCTGACGCCGGGACAGGACTTGCCAGGGAGACCCAGTACTTC